The T cell receptor (beta chain) under discussion was sequenced for a study of T cell responses to AZD1222 COVID-19 vaccine. Concerning this clone: The antigen is unknown.

The repertoire was sequenced with immunoSEQ multiplex PCR; TCRdb's copy has only in-frame clones and lacks some. The sample has more than 150,000 clones; 90% to 95% are singletons. Study-wide points: Possibly, clonal diversity was underestimated; donors were largely white British and included more females.

This CDR3 contains 13 residues. Trimming removed 7 bases from V and 1 base from J, with 10 bases in between. Germline V gene lookup returns CDR1 MNHEY and CDR2 SVGAGI. This receptor was identified in an adult who received the AZD1222 COVID-19 vaccine. The chain joins TRBV6-5 to TRBJ1-2; D is possibly TRBD1 (5 bases). Specimen: peripheral blood, collected 28 days after the second AZD1222 dose. The CDR3 DNA follows: TGTGCCAGCACCCTGACAGATAACTATGGCTACACCTTC. This sequence encodes CASTLTDNYGYTF.